What follows is one T cell receptor beta chain and its context. No antigen is known for it. Base qualities are missing; no much larger clone stands one base away. Healthy HIV-negative adults with no recently reported acute infections or vaccinations were included as donors. Only Caucasian adults living in Nashville, Tennessee, USA were represented among the donors. Magnetic negative selection was used to enrich CD4+ T cells, after which naive cells were positively selected on CD45RA and the negative fraction became the memory subset. After blood collection by leukapheresis, PBMCs were isolated using Ficoll-Histopaque density gradient centrifugation and then cryopreserved in the vapor phase of liquid nitrogen. Analytical flow cytometry was used to check the purity and quantity of each magnetically sorted T cell population. From each sorted fraction, genomic DNA was isolated and quantified by UV absorbance on a Nanodrop 2000c.

The V and J ends are trimmed by 8 bases and 0 bases, leaving 15 bases between them. Including cysteine and phenylalanine, the CDR3 has 15 amino acids. Here the CDR3 DNA is all that survives: 45 bases in frame from base 1. From the germline V gene, CDR1 is SNHLY and CDR2 is FYNNEI. This sample is part of a study of shared clonotypes between healthy human individuals (TCRdb year 2020). Regarding the complete study: The cohort comprised a couple of women and three men aged 18 to 49 years. Per donor, three plates each were used for CD4 naive and CD4 memory, two for CD8 naive, and one for CD8 memory. To estimate repertoire size and how much clonotype sharing occurs between individuals, the study deeply sequenced the blood TCR repertoires of several healthy adults. Different laboratories and diverse techniques were used to prepare libraries and sequence TCR repertoires, to increase sequencing depth and limit assay-specific biases. Leukapheresis yielded between about 0.9 and 9 billion PBMCs per donor.

Here is what the overall study found, with its caveats: Clonotypes shared by all four sorted-subset donors showed higher generation probabilities than non-shared clonotypes. Pairwise subsampling led to the expectation that sequencing depth would affect the degree of clonotype sharing among donors. Larger estimated clonotype richness was generally found for naive subsets than for memory subsets. The small number of donors limited the genetic and exposure-history diversity represented. Only blood was sampled, and tissue TCR repertoires likely differ from those in blood. Approximately 5% of naive CD4, 3% to 4% of naive CD8, around 2.3% of memory CD4, and around 0.4% of memory CD8 clonotypes were shared across several donors. Rarefaction of sorted-subset datasets indicated incomplete sequencing despite the large sequencing depth.

TCR CDR3 regions were amplified from genomic DNA by multiplex PCR using the deep immunoSEQ assay. Extracted genomic DNA from each cell subset was spread evenly across all wells of several immunoSEQ 96-well plates, with each plate serving as a replicate. For sorted subsets, about 200 ng genomic DNA, equal to 30,000 or so T cell genomes, was loaded into each replicate PCR. Purified libraries were measured with a Qubit 3.0 fluorometer, size-checked on a Bioanalyzer 2100, and measured again with the KAPA Library Quantification kit. Every immunoSEQ 96-well plate was sequenced on a separate single-read 150-cycle Illumina NextSeq 550 flow cell. On the study's bioinformatics: The immunoSEQ output contained only junctional sequences without quality scores, so filtering could not match that applied to full-length reads. Sequences were annotated with PyIR, a Python wrapper for IgBLAST v1.9, and V/J genes and CDR3 were assigned using IMGT germline references. Reads with weak V/J assignments (E-value above 1e-6), missing CDR3, stop codons, out-of-frame junctions, or ambiguous translated residues were removed. A V3J clonotype was defined by an identical inferred V gene, J gene, and CDR3 amino acid sequence. The percentage overlap between two repertoires was calculated by dividing the number of shared unique clonotypes by the size of the smaller repertoire. Three approaches were used to assess repertoire richness: RTK rarefaction, the Chao1 estimator, and Recon v2.1 estimates of unobserved clonotypes. OLGA was used to compute generation probabilities for all TCRbeta clonotypes that the gDNA method yielded from a few donors. In TCRdb, the immuneACCESS table is reduced to in-frame sequences with V and J assigned. These tables do not hold every clone; where another copy was compared, an unresolved V gene accounts for under half, and the others remain unexplained. That table furnishes V, J and clone size, whereas the DNA furnished D and trimming. The sample table records approximately 2.1 million clones; more than 85% of these occur just once. Together, the top ten hold under 0.45% of the sample.

The V and J genes are TRBV2 and TRBJ2-3, and perhaps TRBD1 as D gene, on 6 matching bases. Input material: naive CD4+ T cells from PBMCs. In light of the paper, this sample's cell subset or site label describes: CD45RA+ positively selected. This receptor was obtained from a man between 18 and 35 years old in good health. Some clones in this sample may be carry-over from other donors' samples. The DNA sequence reads TGTGCCAGCCATAGGGGGAGAGGTAGCACAGATACGCAGTATTTT. Translated, this is CASHRGRGSTDTQYF.